This T cell receptor beta chain was captured in a study of T cells after yellow fever vaccination. Study summary: Any fraction with a low cell number was prepared using SMART-Seq v4 Ultra Low Input.

Study-level findings and limits: At 96% for CD4 and about 88% for CD8, most primary-vaccination clones showed up again after the booster. FACS-sorted repertoires could harbor abundant contaminating bulk-population clonotypes.

Template switching by 5'RACE produced TCR cDNA, adding a universal primer site and UMIs. MiXCR, applied by TCRdb to the 5' RACE reads, yields one record per CDR3 protein. The sample records a few hundred thousand distinct CDR3 sequences, about 3.5% being singletons. This clonotype came up a few times. Its antigen is unidentified. This CDR3 comprises 13 residues. Trimming cost V 0 bases and J 6 bases, with 6 bases left between them. Germline V CDR1 and CDR2: KGHDR, SFDVKD. The sequence was collected from a man between 18 and 29 years old who received the YFV17D yellow fever vaccine. The specimen was PBMCs, collected 15 days after the yellow fever booster vaccination. The chain couples TRBV24-1 to TRBJ2-3; no firm D call. CDR3 residues: CATSDLQVDTQYF. In DNA form, the CDR3 reads TGTGCCACCAGTGATTTGCAGGTTGATACGCAGTATTTT.